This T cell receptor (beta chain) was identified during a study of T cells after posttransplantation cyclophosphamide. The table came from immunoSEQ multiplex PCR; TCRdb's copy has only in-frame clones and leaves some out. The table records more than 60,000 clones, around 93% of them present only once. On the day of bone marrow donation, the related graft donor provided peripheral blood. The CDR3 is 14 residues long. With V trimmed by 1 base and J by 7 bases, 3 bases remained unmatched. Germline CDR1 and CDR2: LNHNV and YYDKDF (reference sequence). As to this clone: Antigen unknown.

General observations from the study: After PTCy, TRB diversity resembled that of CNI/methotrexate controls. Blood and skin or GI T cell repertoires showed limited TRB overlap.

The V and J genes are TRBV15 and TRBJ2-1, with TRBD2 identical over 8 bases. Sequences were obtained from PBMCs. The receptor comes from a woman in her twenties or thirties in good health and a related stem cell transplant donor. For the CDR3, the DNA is TGTGCCACCAGCAGAGCCGGGGGGGGGAATGAGCAGTTCTTC. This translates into CATSRAGGGNEQFF.